The 26 T cell receptor beta chains listed next were all sequenced from one sample in a study of identical twins. TCRdb analysed the 5' RACE reads with MiXCR anew, one entry per CDR3 protein. The sample carries 500,000 to 700,000 distinct CDR3 sequences, around 7.5% recorded once. The same data also went into a second study, on yellow fever vaccine responses in identical twins.

Sequencing was done on a sample of PBMCs. The receptors here all came from a woman between 18 and 29 years old in good health.

J is TRBJ2-3 and V is TRBV7-2; D gene uncertain. Germline values: CDR1 SGHTA, CDR2 FQGNSA. This CDR3 has 15 amino acids. V lost 3 bases and J 2 bases, leaving 12 bases between the germline ends. CDR3 DNA: TGTGCCAGCAGCTTGGAATTAGGAATCACAGATACGCAGTATTTT. Its translation: CASSLELGITDTQYF.

The chain recombines TRBV20-1 with TRBJ2-5; D may be TRBD1 or TRBD2 (5 bases each). Trimming removed 6 bases from V and 4 bases from J, with 18 bases in between. Germline V lookup: CDR1 DFQATT, CDR2 SNEGSKA (reference sequence). The CDR3 spans 14 residues. The CDR3, as DNA: TGCAGTGCGAGGGCCGGCGAGGGGAGAGAGACCCAGTACTTC. This gives the protein CSARAGEGRETQYF.

As for this clonotype: This sequence may be a read error, since a much larger clone differs from it by one base. This chain links TRBV5-1 with TRBJ2-1; D remains ambiguous. Trimming stripped 6 bases from V and 3 bases from J, with 10 bases between. Germline values: CDR1 SGHRS, CDR2 YFSETQ. The CDR3 is 13 residues long. The CDR3 DNA reads TGCGCCAGCACCTTCGACAACTACAATGAGCAGTTCTTC. This gives the protein CASTFDNYNEQFF. Looking up the rest from reference TRBV5-1 and TRBJ2-1 gives the full variable domain: KAGVTQTPRYLIKTRGQQVTLSCSPISGHRSVSWYQQTPGQGLQFLFEYFSETQRNKGNFPGRFSGRQFSNSRSEMNVSTLELGDSALYLCASTFDNYNEQFFGPGTRLTVL.

The gene calls are TRBV5-5 and TRBJ2-2; perhaps TRBD1 as D (6 bases). Germline-derived CDR1 and CDR2 are SGHKS and YYEKEE (reference sequence). The CDR3 contains 14 residues. The V end lost 4 bases, the J end lost 4 bases, and 11 bases lay between the germline ends. The CDR3 loop is CASSHGQSTGELFF. DNA of the CDR3: TGTGCCAGCAGCCATGGACAGTCCACCGGGGAGCTGTTTTTT.

This clonotype was observed at least ten times. V is TRBV2 and J is TRBJ2-2, with D hard to call. Germline V lookup: CDR1 SNHLY, CDR2 FYNNEI. The CDR3 has 16 amino acids. Deletions cut 4 bases from V and 2 bases from J, with 14 bases between. The DNA of the CDR3 is TGTGCCAGCAGTGTAAACGGGCCAGCTAACACCGGGGAGCTGTTTTTT. This codes for CASSVNGPANTGELFF.

About this clonotype itself: A read error is possible here, since a much larger clone lies one base away. The rearrangement uses TRBV5-1 and TRBJ2-3; D possibly corresponds to TRBD1 (5 bases). The J call may be incorrect, as the DNA end agrees better with TRBJ1-5. The CDR3 extends over 16 amino acids. Germline V lookup: CDR1 SGHRS, CDR2 YFSETQ. CDR3 amino acids: CASSSGVGPKGDTQHF. In nucleotides, the CDR3 is TGCGCCAGCAGCTCGGGCGTAGGTCCCAAAGGGGATACGCAGCATTTT.

The chain recombines TRBV10-3 with TRBJ1-1; D might be TRBD1 (5 bases). Trimming stripped 3 bases from V and 7 bases from J, with 9 bases between. The CDR3 length is 12 residues. The germline V gene encodes CDR1 ENHRY and CDR2 SYGVKD. The CDR3: CAISDGTDEAFF. The CDR3 DNA reads TGTGCCATCAGTGACGGGACGGATGAAGCTTTCTTT.

This clonotype appeared many times. V gene TRBV29-1 combines with J gene TRBJ2-1; D possibly corresponds to TRBD1 (6 bases). The CDR3 is 12 residues long. CDR1 is SQVTM and CDR2 is ANQGSEA in the germline V gene. V lost 8 bases to trimming and J lost 10 bases, with 18 bases between them. The CDR3: CSSRFGQGEQFF. As DNA, the CDR3 is TGCAGCTCCCGCTTCGGGCAGGGGGAGCAGTTCTTC.

The chain joins TRBV5-1 to TRBJ2-1; 9 bases fit TRBD2. The J segment lost 5 bases and the V segment lost 4 bases, leaving 10 bases of the junction unmatched. CDR1 is SGHRS and CDR2 is YFSETQ in the germline V gene. The CDR3 is 16 amino acids. The CDR3 protein is CASSVDGTSYDNEQFF. The CDR3 bases are TGCGCCAGCAGCGTCGATGGGACTAGCTACGACAATGAGCAGTTCTTC. Based on the CDR3 plus reference TRBV5-1 and TRBJ2-1, the full variable domain is KAGVTQTPRYLIKTRGQQVTLSCSPISGHRSVSWYQQTPGQGLQFLFEYFSETQRNKGNFPGRFSGRQFSNSRSEMNVSTLELGDSALYLCASSVDGTSYDNEQFFGPGTRLTVL.

The CDR3 here is CSVVFSSYNEQFF. Here the CDR3 DNA reads TGCAGCGTTGTTTTCAGCTCCTACAATGAGCAGTTCTTC. The chain carries TRBV29-1 and TRBJ2-1, with D unclear. Between the trimmed V and J ends, which lost 4 bases and 0 bases, there was a span of 7 bases. The CDR3 totals 13 residues. Germline CDR1 is SQVTM and CDR2 is ANQGSEA.

The chain combines TRBV2 with TRBJ2-1, with 9 bases lining up with TRBD2. Germline CDR1 and CDR2: SNHLY and FYNNEI. V lost 3 bases to trimming and J lost 3 bases; unmatched junction nucleotides: 6. The CDR3 extends over 16 amino acids. CDR3 protein: CASSDFSGSFYNEQFF. CDR3 sequence (DNA): TGTGCCAGCAGTGATTTTAGCGGGAGCTTCTACAATGAGCAGTTCTTC.

J is TRBJ2-1 and V is TRBV7-9; D possibly corresponds to TRBD1 (5 bases). The CDR3 length is 17 residues. The germline V and J ends were trimmed by 4 bases and 4 bases, with 20 bases remaining between them. CDR1 and CDR2 (germline): SEHNR, FQNEAQ (reference sequence). CDR3 coding DNA: TGTGCCAGCAGCTATAGCCCCCAGGGTATACTATACAATGAGCAGTTCTTC. Translated, it gives CASSYSPQGILYNEQFF.

This clonotype was counted between two and nine times. The chain employs TRBV28 and TRBJ1-4; maybe TRBD1 (6 bases). V lost 5 bases to trimming and J lost 7 bases, with 11 bases between them. The CDR3 contains 13 residues. CDR1 is MDHEN, CDR2 SYDVKM, per germline. CDR3 sequence reads: CASSPGQPEKLFF. CDR3 DNA: TGTGCCAGCAGTCCCGGACAGCCTGAAAAACTGTTTTTT.

The genes are TRBV7-2 and TRBJ2-7, with D hard to call. Trimming shortened V by 1 base and J by 3 bases, and 10 bases separated the two germline ends. The V gene's germline CDR1 is SGHTA and CDR2 FQGNSA. The CDR3 is made up of 14 amino acids. CDR3: CASSLVWANYEQYF. CDR3 nucleotides: TGTGCCAGCAGCTTAGTTTGGGCTAACTACGAGCAGTACTTC.

This clonotype has a count of ten or more. The rearrangement joins TRBV2 to TRBJ2-6, with D possibly being TRBD1 (6 bases). Per germline, CDR1 SNHLY and CDR2 FYNNEI. The CDR3 covers 15 residues. Between the trimmed V and J ends, which lost 4 bases and 1 base, there was a span of 8 bases. The CDR3 loop reads CASSAQGSGANVLTF. The CDR3 DNA sequence: TGTGCCAGCAGTGCACAGGGTTCTGGGGCCAACGTCCTGACTTTC.

This clonotype showed up many times. The chain couples TRBV12-3 or TRBV12-4 to TRBJ2-1; tentatively, D is TRBD2 (5 bases). CDR3 size: 16 residues. V dropped 4 bases and J dropped 0 bases, with 13 bases sitting between them. The CDR3 loop reads CASSSSGKSSYNEQFF. The CDR3, as DNA: TGTGCCAGCAGTTCGTCGGGGAAGAGCTCCTACAATGAGCAGTTCTTC.

A few counts support this clonotype. V gene TRBV3-1 combines with J gene TRBJ2-2; no reliable D call. Between the trimmed V and J ends, which lost 0 bases and 3 bases, there was a span of 8 bases. Germline CDR1 and CDR2: LGHDT and YNNKEL (reference sequence). The CDR3 spans 15 residues. The CDR3 sequence: CASSQEGRHTGELFF. The CDR3 region has the DNA TGTGCCAGCAGCCAAGAAGGTCGGCACACCGGGGAGCTGTTTTTT.

This clonotype was picked up a small number of times. The chain couples TRBV12-3 or TRBV12-4 to TRBJ2-5, with D perhaps matching TRBD1 (6 bases). Trimming cost V 6 bases and J 5 bases, with 22 bases left between them. The CDR3 extends over 16 amino acids. The chain's CDR3 is CASSLTGKGVGETQYF. The CDR3 DNA reads as TGTGCCAGCAGCCTCACAGGGAAAGGGGTAGGGGAGACCCAGTACTTC.

The rearrangement links TRBV9 to TRBJ2-4, with TRBD1 matching over 9 bases. Germline assignment: CDR1 SGDLS and CDR2 YYNGEE. The CDR3 length is 15 residues. V lost 2 bases, J lost 4 bases, and 4 bases stayed unmatched. The CDR3 reads CASSVTGTGKNIQYF. The DNA for the CDR3 is TGTGCCAGCAGCGTCACCGGGACAGGGAAAAACATTCAGTACTTC.

This clonotype came up many times. The chain employs TRBV2 and TRBJ1-2; D perhaps matches TRBD1 (6 bases). CDR3 length: 14 amino acids. Germline CDR1 is SNHLY and CDR2 is FYNNEI. V lost 0 bases to trimming and J lost 5 bases, with 10 bases between them. The CDR3 DNA follows: TGTGCCAGCAGTGAAGCGGGACACCGTTATGGCTACACCTTC. It yields the protein CASSEAGHRYGYTF.

This sequence joins TRBV3-1 and TRBJ2-1; 9 nucleotides line up with TRBD1. The CDR3 totals 14 residues. Germline-derived CDR1 and CDR2 are LGHDT and YNNKEL (reference sequence). After removal of 2 bases from V and 7 bases from J, the junction contained 3 bases not matched to a gene. The CDR3 is CASSQRDRVNEQFF. The CDR3 nucleotides are TGTGCCAGCAGCCAACGGGACAGGGTTAATGAGCAGTTCTTC.

This clonotype was counted many times. The J gene is TRBJ2-2, the V gene TRBV10-3; 8 bases are a match to TRBD1. The CDR3 contains 13 residues. Germline V gene sequence: CDR1 ENHRY, CDR2 SYGVKD. After removal of 10 bases from V and 3 bases from J, the junction contained 4 bases not matched to a gene. In DNA, the CDR3 is TGTGCCAGCGGACAGGGAGACACCGGGGAGCTGTTTTTT. Protein product: CASGQGDTGELFF.

This chain joins TRBV7-2 and TRBJ2-3; the D gene is possibly TRBD1 (6 bases). Germline V lookup: CDR1 SGHTA, CDR2 FQGNSA. The V end lost 5 bases, the J end lost 1 base, and 13 bases lay between the germline ends. This CDR3 is 15 amino acids long. The CDR3 nucleotides are TGTGCCAGCAGCCCAGGACAGCCTGGCACAGATACGCAGTATTTT. It yields the protein CASSPGQPGTDTQYF.

This clonotype has more than one count but fewer than ten. The rearrangement joins TRBV10-2 to TRBJ1-1; the match to TRBD1 covers 9 bases. The length of the CDR3 is 14 residues. Germline V gene sequence: CDR1 WSHSY, CDR2 SAAADI. V lost 6 bases and J lost 5; bases outside the gene matches: 7. The CDR3 sequence is CASRMGQGGTEAFF. The CDR3 DNA follows: TGCGCCAGCAGAATGGGACAGGGTGGGACTGAAGCTTTCTTT.

V gene TRBV29-1 combines with J gene TRBJ2-1; 9 positions agree with TRBD2. This CDR3 comprises 15 residues. The V and J ends lost 2 bases and 8 bases, in that order; junction bases with no gene match: 10. Germline V gene lookup returns CDR1 SQVTM and CDR2 ANQGSEA. CDR3 nucleotides: TGCAGCGTTGAACAACCTAGCGGGAAGTTGGATGAGCAGTTCTTC. This translates into CSVEQPSGKLDEQFF.

This chain uses TRBV14 with TRBJ2-3; 10 bases align to TRBD2. The CDR3 length is 17 residues. V shed 1 base and J 4 bases; nucleotides not matched to a gene: 8. Germline CDR1 is SGHDN and CDR2 is FVKESK. CDR3 amino acids: CASSQGLSGRAPDTQYF. The CDR3 DNA reads as TGTGCCAGCAGCCAAGGTCTGAGCGGGAGGGCCCCAGATACGCAGTATTTT.